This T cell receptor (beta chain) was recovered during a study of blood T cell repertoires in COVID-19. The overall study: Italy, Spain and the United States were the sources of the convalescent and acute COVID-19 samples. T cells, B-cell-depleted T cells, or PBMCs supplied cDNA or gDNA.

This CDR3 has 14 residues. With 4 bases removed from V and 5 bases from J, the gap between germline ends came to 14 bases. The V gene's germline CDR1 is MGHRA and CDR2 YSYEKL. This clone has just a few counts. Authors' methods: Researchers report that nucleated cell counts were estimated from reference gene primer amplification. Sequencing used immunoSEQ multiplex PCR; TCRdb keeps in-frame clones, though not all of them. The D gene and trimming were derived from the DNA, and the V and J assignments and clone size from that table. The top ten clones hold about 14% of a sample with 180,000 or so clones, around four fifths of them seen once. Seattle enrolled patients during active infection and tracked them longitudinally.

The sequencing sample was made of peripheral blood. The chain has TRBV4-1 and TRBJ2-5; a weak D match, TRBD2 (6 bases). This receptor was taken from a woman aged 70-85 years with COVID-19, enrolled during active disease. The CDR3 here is CASSLSGAGETQYF. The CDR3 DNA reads TGCGCCAGCAGCCTTAGCGGAGCAGGGGAGACCCAGTACTTC.